This T cell receptor (beta chain) is from a study of identical twins. Study observations and caveats: Carriage of fewer insertions was seen in abundant cord blood beta clonotypes, whereas memory repertoires showed none.

This clonotype was seen more than once but under ten times. The antigen remains undetermined. TCRdb reprocessed the 5' RACE reads with MiXCR, giving one entry per CDR3 protein. The data show approximately 530,000 distinct CDR3 sequences, with about a fifth seen just once and about 0.5% held by the top ten. Germline CDR1 reads SGHTA; CDR2 reads FQGNSA. The CDR3 is 14 residues long. Between the trimmed V and J ends, which lost 5 bases and 1 base, there was a span of 11 bases. These same records also appear under a second study, on yellow fever vaccine responses in identical twins.

The gene calls are TRBV7-2 and TRBJ1-1; D remains unclear. This receptor was obtained from a young woman in good health. The sequenced material came from CD4+ T cells sorted from blood. CDR3 sequence reads: CASSPLPWNTEAFF. CDR3 sequence (DNA): TGTGCCAGCAGCCCCCTCCCTTGGAACACTGAAGCTTTCTTT.